These T cell receptor beta chains were read from a single sample in a study of CXCR3-negative and CXCR3-positive naive CD8 T cells. With the 5' RACE reads reprocessed, TCRdb shows one record per CDR3 protein and no DNA. This listing includes 35,000 to 55,000 distinct CDR3 sequences. Sequenced material: naive CXCR3- CD8+ T cells from blood. Receptors originate from a human donor in good health. Some clones in this sample may be carry-over from other donors' samples. The CDR3 runs from the conserved cysteine through the conserved F or W.

TRBV6-5,TRBJ1-1,CASSYAAGLKNTEAFF
TRBV5-5,TRBJ2-7,CATSPGVGSYEQYF
TRBV7-9,TRBJ1-2,CASSSTGGYGYTF
TRBV24-1,TRBJ2-5,CATSERNRDILAETQYF
TRBV12-3/TRBV12-4,TRBJ2-5,CASTGRAQETQYF
TRBV7-9,TRBJ1-2,CASREPGTGYTF
TRBV12-3/TRBV12-4,TRBJ2-3,CASSPGTSWDLTDTQYF
TRBV20-1,TRBJ2-3,CSAITGVGRYMADTQYF
TRBV20-1,TRBJ2-4,CSARGWGAVAKNIQYF
TRBV28,TRBJ2-7,CASTEGPYEQYF
TRBV28,TRBJ2-5,CASSSQNTWAQYF
TRBV5-1,TRBJ2-7,CASSSPLDGNYEQYF
TRBV25-1,TRBJ2-3,CASSARDRGDTDTQYF
TRBV7-2,TRBJ2-2,CASSLEAGWELFF
TRBV7-6,TRBJ1-1,CASSSLNKGNTEAFF
TRBV7-8,TRBJ1-2,CASSSRQGADYGYTF
TRBV28,TRBJ2-5,CASSLPSGTGETQYF
TRBV7-8,TRBJ1-4,CASSSGQEKLFF
TRBV7-3,TRBJ2-2,CASSNWDGANTGELFF
TRBV6-6,TRBJ2-5,CASSYTGVNQETQYF
TRBV7-2,TRBJ1-1,CASSPPWGNTEAFF
TRBV6-2/TRBV6-3,TRBJ2-7,CASSYSGTAEQYF
TRBV6-2/TRBV6-3,TRBJ2-1,CASSYLATTYNEQFF
TRBV6-5,TRBJ2-1,CASSPSVSGGYEQFF
TRBV14,TRBJ2-1,CASSQARASGGTYNEQFF
TRBV5-1,TRBJ1-6,CASSLGGQGNSPLHF
TRBV7-3,TRBJ2-7,CASSLLEGSEQYF
TRBV3-1,TRBJ1-2,CASSQERVDYGYTF
TRBV6-2/TRBV6-3,TRBJ2-3,CASTAIALTSGNTDTQYF
TRBV6-1,TRBJ2-1,CASSTPAGASCNEQFF
TRBV6-6,TRBJ1-5,CASRSGQGDFNQPQHF
TRBV11-2,TRBJ1-6,CASSLDQGAMGRPLHF
TRBV28,TRBJ2-2,CASRSRQGAFGELFF
TRBV12-3/TRBV12-4,TRBJ2-7,CASSLPTGMAEEQYF
TRBV12-3/TRBV12-4,TRBJ1-1,CASSRGGTEAFF
TRBV28,TRBJ2-7,CASSFDGRGEYF
TRBV15,TRBJ1-1,CATSRGGGTEAFF
TRBV10-3,TRBJ2-1,CAISKGGGRATYNEQFF
TRBV29-1,TRBJ1-5,CSVLGGDHQPQHF
TRBV29-1,TRBJ2-1,CSAGQGVNEQFF
TRBV12-3/TRBV12-4,TRBJ1-6,CASSFDRPLHF
TRBV18,TRBJ2-5,CASSPEKTGLEETQYF
TRBV7-9,TRBJ1-1,CASNPKGTPITEAFF
TRBV7-9,TRBJ1-4,CASSRDWATNEKLFF